This TCR beta chain was observed in a study of shared clonotypes between healthy human individuals. Overall study findings and caveats: Relative to clonotypes present in all four donors, those not shared had lower generation probabilities. Four donors showed sharing of approximately 5% of naive CD4 clonotypes. Naive subsets generally exceeded memory subsets in estimated richness.

At a deep level, the assay was run. The assay was immunoSEQ multiplex PCR, and TCRdb's table has in-frame clones only and misses some. Altogether around 700,000 clones are present, roughly 72% being singletons, with the ten largest covering 1.5% to 2%. A note on this clone: Its antigen is not known.

The CDR3 has 13 residues. In germline, CDR1 is SGHDN, CDR2 FVKESK. Between the trimmed V and J ends, which lost 2 bases and 4 bases, there was a span of 9 bases. The chain carries TRBV14 and TRBJ2-7; possible D gene TRBD2, 5 bases. Source material: memory CD4+ T cells sorted from blood. Described subset: CD45RA-negative fraction. The TCR sequence derives from a woman between 25 and 40 years old in good health. The CDR3: CASSQNGGYEQYF. In DNA form, the CDR3 reads TGTGCCAGCAGCCAAAACGGAGGTTACGAGCAGTACTTC.